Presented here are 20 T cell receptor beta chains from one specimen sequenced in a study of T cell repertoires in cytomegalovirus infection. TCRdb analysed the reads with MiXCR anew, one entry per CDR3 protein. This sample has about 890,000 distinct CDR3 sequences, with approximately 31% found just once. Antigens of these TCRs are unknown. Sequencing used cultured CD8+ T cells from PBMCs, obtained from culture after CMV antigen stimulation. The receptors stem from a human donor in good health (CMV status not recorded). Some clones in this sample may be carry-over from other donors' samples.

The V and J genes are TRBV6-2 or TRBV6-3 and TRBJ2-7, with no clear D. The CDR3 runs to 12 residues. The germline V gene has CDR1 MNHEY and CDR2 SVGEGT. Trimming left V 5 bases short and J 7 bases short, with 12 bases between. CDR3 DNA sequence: TGTGCCAGCAGTCAGATGTTACGGGAGCAGTACGTC. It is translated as CASSQMLREQYV.

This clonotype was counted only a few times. The chain's CDR3 is CAISEVANEQFF. The CDR3 DNA is TGTGCCATCAGTGAGGTAGCCAATGAGCAGTTCTTC. V usage is TRBV10-3 and J usage is TRBJ2-1; the D is unclear. Germline CDR1 ENHRY, CDR2 SYGVKD. Trimming took 2 bases from V and 6 from J, leaving 5 bases between them. The CDR3 has 12 amino acids.

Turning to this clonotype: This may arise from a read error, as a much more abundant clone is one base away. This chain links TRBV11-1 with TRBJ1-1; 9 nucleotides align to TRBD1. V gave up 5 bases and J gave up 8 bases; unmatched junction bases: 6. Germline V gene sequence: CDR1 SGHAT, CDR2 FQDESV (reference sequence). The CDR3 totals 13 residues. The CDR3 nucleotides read TGTGCCAGCAGCGTCACAGGGGGCGCGGAAGCTTTCTTT. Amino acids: CASSVTGGAEAFF. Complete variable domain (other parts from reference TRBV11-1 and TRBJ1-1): EAEVAQSPRYKITEKSQAVAFWCDPISGHATLYWYRQILGQGPELLVQFQDESVVDDSQLPKDRFSAERLKGVDSTLKIQPAELGDSAMYLCASSVTGGAEAFFGQGTRLTVV.

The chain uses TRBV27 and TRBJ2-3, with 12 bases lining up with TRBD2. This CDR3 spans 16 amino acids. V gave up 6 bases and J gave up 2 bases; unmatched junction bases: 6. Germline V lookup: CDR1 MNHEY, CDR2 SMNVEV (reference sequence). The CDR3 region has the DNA TGTGCCAGCAGCCCTAGCGGGGGGGAGGTCACAGATACGCAGTATTTT. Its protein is CASSPSGGEVTDTQYF.

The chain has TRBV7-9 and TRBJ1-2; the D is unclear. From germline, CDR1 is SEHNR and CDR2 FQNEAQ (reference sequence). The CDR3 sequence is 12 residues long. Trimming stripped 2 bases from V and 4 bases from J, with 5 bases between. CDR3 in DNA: TGTGCCAGCAGCTTACCTCTCTATGGCTACACCTTC. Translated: CASSLPLYGYTF.

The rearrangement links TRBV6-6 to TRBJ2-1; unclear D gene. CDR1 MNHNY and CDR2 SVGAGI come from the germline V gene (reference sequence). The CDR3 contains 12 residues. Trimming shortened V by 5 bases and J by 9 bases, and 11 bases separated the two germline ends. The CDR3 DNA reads TGTGCCAGCAGTCAGCGACCGTCTGAGCAGTTCTTC. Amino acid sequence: CASSQRPSEQFF.

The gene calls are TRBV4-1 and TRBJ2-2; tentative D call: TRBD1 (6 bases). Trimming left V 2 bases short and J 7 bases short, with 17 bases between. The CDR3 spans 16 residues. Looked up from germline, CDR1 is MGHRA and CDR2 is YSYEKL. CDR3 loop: CASSQKQGRDDGELFF. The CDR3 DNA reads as TGCGCCAGCAGCCAAAAACAGGGTCGCGACGACGGGGAGCTGTTTTTT.

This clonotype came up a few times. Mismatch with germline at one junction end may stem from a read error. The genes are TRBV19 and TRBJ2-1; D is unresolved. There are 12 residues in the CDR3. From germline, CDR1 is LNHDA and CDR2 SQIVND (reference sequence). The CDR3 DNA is TGTGCCACTAGTCCCGCCTACAATGAGCAGTTCTTC. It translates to CATSPAYNEQFF.

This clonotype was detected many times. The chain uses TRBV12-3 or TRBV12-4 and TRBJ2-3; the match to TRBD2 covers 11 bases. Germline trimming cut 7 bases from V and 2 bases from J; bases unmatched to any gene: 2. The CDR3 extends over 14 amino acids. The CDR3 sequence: CASKTSGNTDTQYF. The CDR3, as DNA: TGTGCCAGCAAGACTAGCGGGAACACAGATACGCAGTATTTT.

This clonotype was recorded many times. The CDR3 DNA reads TGTGCCAGCAGTTACTCAGGGACACTTAACACCGGGGAGCTGTTTTTT. Protein sequence: CASSYSGTLNTGELFF. The chain recombines TRBV6-5 with TRBJ2-2, with D possibly matching TRBD1 (6 bases). The CDR3 is 16 amino acids. Germline-derived CDR1 and CDR2 are MNHEY and SVGAGI. V lost 0 bases and J 2 bases, leaving 10 bases between the germline ends.

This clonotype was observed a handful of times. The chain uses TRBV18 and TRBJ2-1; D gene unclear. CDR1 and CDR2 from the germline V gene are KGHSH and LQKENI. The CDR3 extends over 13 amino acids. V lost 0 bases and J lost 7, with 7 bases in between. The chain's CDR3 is CASSPPNLNEQFF. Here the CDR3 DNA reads TGTGCCAGCTCACCACCGAACTTGAATGAGCAGTTCTTC. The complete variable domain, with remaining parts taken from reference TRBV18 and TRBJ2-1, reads NAGVMQNPRHLVRRRGQEARLRCSPMKGHSHVYWYRQLPEEGLKFMVYLQKENIIDESGMPKERFSAEFPKEGPSILRIQQVVRGDSAAYFCASSPPNLNEQFFGPGTRLTVL.

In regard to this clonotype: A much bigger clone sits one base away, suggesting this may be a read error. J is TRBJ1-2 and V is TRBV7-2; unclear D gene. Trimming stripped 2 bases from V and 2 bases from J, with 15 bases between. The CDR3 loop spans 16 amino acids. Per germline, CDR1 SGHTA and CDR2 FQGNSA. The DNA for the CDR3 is TGTGCCAGCAGCTTAACGACGACTATCGGCAACTATGGCTACACCTTC. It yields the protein CASSLTTTIGNYGYTF.

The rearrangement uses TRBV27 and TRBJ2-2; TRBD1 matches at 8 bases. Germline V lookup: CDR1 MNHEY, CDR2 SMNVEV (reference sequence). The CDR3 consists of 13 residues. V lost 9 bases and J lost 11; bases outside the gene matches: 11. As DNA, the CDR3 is TGTGCCAGTGCGGCTCAGGGGGCTCGAGAGCTGTTTTTT. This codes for CASAAQGARELFF.

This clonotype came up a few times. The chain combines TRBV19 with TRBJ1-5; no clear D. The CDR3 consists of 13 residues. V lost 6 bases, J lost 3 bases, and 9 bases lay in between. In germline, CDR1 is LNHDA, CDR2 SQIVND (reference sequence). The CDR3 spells CASRVADNQPQHF. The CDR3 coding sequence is TGTGCCAGTAGGGTGGCAGACAATCAGCCCCAGCATTTT.

The CDR3 DNA reads TGTGCCAGTAGTATAGAGGACAGGCGATTGAACACTGAAGCTTTCTTT. It codes for CASSIEDRRLNTEAFF. The chain is built from TRBV19 and TRBJ1-1, with 7 bases aligning to TRBD1. There are 16 residues in the CDR3. The V segment lost 0 bases and the J segment 0 bases; nucleotides outside the gene matches: 4. The V gene's germline CDR1 is LNHDA and CDR2 SQIVND (reference sequence).

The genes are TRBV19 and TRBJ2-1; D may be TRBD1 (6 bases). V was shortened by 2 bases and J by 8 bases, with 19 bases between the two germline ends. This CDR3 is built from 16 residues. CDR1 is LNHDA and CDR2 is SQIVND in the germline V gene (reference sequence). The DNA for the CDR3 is TGTGCCAGTAGTATAACGTCCAGGGGTCGTGCCCATGAGCAGTTCTTC. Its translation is CASSITSRGRAHEQFF.

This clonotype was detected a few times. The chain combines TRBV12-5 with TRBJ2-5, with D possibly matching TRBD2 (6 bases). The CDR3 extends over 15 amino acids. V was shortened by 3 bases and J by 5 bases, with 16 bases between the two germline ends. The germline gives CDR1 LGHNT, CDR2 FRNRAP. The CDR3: CASGFPGTEGETQYF. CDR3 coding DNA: TGTGCTAGTGGTTTCCCCGGGACTGAAGGGGAGACCCAGTACTTC.

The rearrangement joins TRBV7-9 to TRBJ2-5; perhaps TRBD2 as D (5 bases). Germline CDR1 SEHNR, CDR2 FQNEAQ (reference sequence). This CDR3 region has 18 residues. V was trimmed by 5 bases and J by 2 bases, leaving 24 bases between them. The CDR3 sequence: CASSPYPAVGSGQETQYF. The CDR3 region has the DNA TGTGCCAGCAGCCCATACCCGGCGGTGGGATCGGGACAAGAGACCCAGTACTTC.

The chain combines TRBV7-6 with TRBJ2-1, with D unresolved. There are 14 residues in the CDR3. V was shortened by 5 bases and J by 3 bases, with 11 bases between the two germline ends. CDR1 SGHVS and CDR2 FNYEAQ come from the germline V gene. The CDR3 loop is CASSMSSFYNEQFF. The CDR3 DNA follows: TGTGCCAGCAGCATGAGCTCCTTCTACAATGAGCAGTTCTTC.

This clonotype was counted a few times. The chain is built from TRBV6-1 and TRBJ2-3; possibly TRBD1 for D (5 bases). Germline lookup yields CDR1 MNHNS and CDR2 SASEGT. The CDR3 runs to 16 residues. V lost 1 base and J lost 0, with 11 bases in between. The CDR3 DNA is TGTGCCAGCAGTGAAGATTTGTACAGGAGCACAGATACGCAGTATTTT. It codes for CASSEDLYRSTDTQYF.